Presented here are 18 T cell receptor beta chains from one specimen sequenced in a study of immune characterization of retroperitoneal liposarcoma. Each CDR3 protein gets one entry after TCRdb re-called the PCR reads with MiXCR. The sample includes 6,500 to 8,000 distinct CDR3 sequences, about 27% of them seen just once. Sequencing was performed on blood. The receptors here all came from a male donor with retroperitoneal liposarcoma.

This clonotype occurred many times. The rearrangement joins TRBV6-1 to TRBJ2-5; D is undetermined. This CDR3 region has 14 residues. Germline V lookup: CDR1 MNHNS, CDR2 SASEGT. V lost 3 bases and J lost 2, with 10 bases in between. CDR3 sequence reads: CASSDPGRQETQYF. The CDR3 DNA follows: TGTGCCAGCAGTGACCCCGGGCGGCAAGAGACCCAGTACTTC.

At least ten counts were recorded for this clonotype. The rearrangement links TRBV6-2 or TRBV6-3 to TRBJ1-2, with 8 positions matching TRBD1. CDR3 length: 12 residues. The germline gives CDR1 MNHEY, CDR2 SVGEGT. The V gene end was trimmed by 6 bases and the J gene end by 8 bases; junction bases not matched to a gene: 5. For the CDR3, the DNA is TGTGCCAGCAGATCCACAGGGGGAGGCTACACCTTC. Translated: CASRSTGGGYTF.

The chain combines TRBV7-2 with TRBJ2-5; 13 bases align to TRBD2. Germline values: CDR1 SGHTA, CDR2 FQGNSA. V dropped 2 bases and J dropped 2; count of bases not matched to a gene: 11. The CDR3 spans 19 residues. Here the CDR3 reads CASSLRGTSGMHSQETQYF. The CDR3 nucleotides read TGTGCCAGCAGCTTAAGGGGGACTAGCGGGATGCACTCTCAAGAGACCCAGTACTTC.

This clonotype was counted a few times. The chain uses TRBV12-3 or TRBV12-4 and TRBJ2-2; TRBD2 matches 9 bases. V dropped 0 bases and J dropped 0; count of bases not matched to a gene: 8. The CDR3 has 19 residues. The CDR3 DNA is TGTGCCAGCAGTTTAGCGTCCCTTAGCGGGGGAGCGAACACCGGGGAGCTGTTTTTT. Translating gives CASSLASLSGGANTGELFF.

The gene calls are TRBV6-1 and TRBJ2-1, with 7 bases matching TRBD1. CDR1 and CDR2 from the germline V gene are MNHNS and SASEGT. The junction had 9 bases not matched to a gene; V was cut back by 9 bases and J by 10 bases. This CDR3 has 12 amino acids. CDR3 in amino acids: CARIGQANEQFF. The DNA for the CDR3 is TGTGCCAGAATCGGACAGGCCAACGAGCAGTTCTTC.

By its share, this clonotype is hyperexpanded. The rearrangement joins TRBV7-2 to TRBJ2-3, with 7 bases matching TRBD1. In germline, CDR1 is SGHTA, CDR2 FQGNSA. V gave up 1 base and J gave up 4 bases; unmatched junction bases: 14. This CDR3 comprises 18 residues. In nucleotides, the CDR3 is TGTGCCAGCAGCTTAGTTAGACCGGCAGGGGGTTATGCAGATACGCAGTATTTT. Amino acids: CASSLVRPAGGYADTQYF.

This clonotype was counted only a few times. The CDR3 sequence: CASSLAPWRRADTQYF. The CDR3 nucleotides read TGTGCCAGCAGCTTAGCGCCATGGAGGAGGGCAGATACGCAGTATTTT. The chain carries TRBV7-2 and TRBJ2-3; D is possibly TRBD2 (6 bases). Trimming removed 0 bases from V and 4 bases from J, with 14 bases in between. The CDR3 sequence is 16 residues long. CDR1 is SGHTA, CDR2 FQGNSA, per germline.

The chain has TRBV6-2 or TRBV6-3 and TRBJ1-1, with D hard to call. The germline V gene has CDR1 MNHEY and CDR2 SVGEGT. V was clipped by 2 bases and J by 3 bases, with 7 bases between them. The CDR3 contains 13 residues. This CDR3 is CASSYDRHTEAFF. CDR3 nucleotide sequence: TGTGCCAGCAGTTACGACCGCCACACTGAAGCTTTCTTT.

This clonotype occurred many times. It may be a read error: a sequence one base away is much more abundant. The V call is TRBV6-1, the J call TRBJ2-1; D remains ambiguous. The last part of the DNA fits TRBJ2-7 better; the J call may be wrong. Germline V gene lookup returns CDR1 MNHNS and CDR2 SASEGT. This CDR3 has 12 amino acids. The CDR3 coding sequence is TGTGCCAGCAGTGAAGCGGTAGGTAGGCAGTACTTC. Translating it yields CASSEAVGRQYF.

This clonotype was recorded at least ten times. The rearrangement joins TRBV6-1 to TRBJ1-2, with 9 bases aligning to TRBD1. Germline assignment: CDR1 MNHNS and CDR2 SASEGT. The trim removed 6 bases at V and 4 bases at J, leaving 6 bases unmatched. The CDR3 length is 14 residues. The CDR3 DNA reads as TGTGCCAGCAGGCCGGGACAGGGAGGCTATGGCTACACCTTC. It codes for CASRPGQGGYGYTF.

V gene TRBV28 combines with J gene TRBJ2-2, with no clear D. Trimming took off 7 bases at V and 1 base at J, with 13 bases between the two ends. The CDR3 has 15 amino acids. Germline V gene data show CDR1 as MDHEN and CDR2 as SYDVKM. The CDR3 here is CASIDGHLNTGELFF. Written as DNA, the CDR3 is TGTGCCAGCATAGACGGGCACCTGAACACCGGGGAGCTGTTTTTT.

This clonotype was picked up many times. The chain couples TRBV6-5 to TRBJ2-4; D is possibly TRBD1 (5 bases). Per the germline V gene, CDR1 is MNHEY and CDR2 is SVGAGI. The V and J ends lost 1 base and 3 bases respectively, with 16 bases between them. The CDR3 totals 17 residues. The CDR3 DNA reads as TGTGCCAGCAGTTACTGGCCTCCCAGGGCGGACAAAAACATTCAGTACTTC. This gives the protein CASSYWPPRADKNIQYF.

This clonotype showed up many times. This chain uses TRBV6-1 with TRBJ2-1, with 8 positions matching TRBD2. There are 19 residues in the CDR3. Germline lookup yields CDR1 MNHNS and CDR2 SASEGT. Trimming at V came to 4 bases and at J to 4 bases, leaving 18 bases not matched to a gene. The CDR3 region has the DNA TGTGCCAGCAGTGGTCCGGGACTAGAGTGGGGACTACCTTACAATGAGCAGTTCTTC. Translating gives CASSGPGLEWGLPYNEQFF.

Regarding this clonotype: At one end, the junction sequence differs from germline, possibly due to a read error. V is TRBV7-6 and J is TRBJ1-6, with TRBD1 as a possible D gene (5 bases). This CDR3 contains 14 residues. Germline-derived CDR1 and CDR2 are SGHVS and FNYEAQ. The CDR3 sequence is CARSLLQGSYEQYF. CDR3 bases: TGTGCCCGCAGCTTACTCCAGGGATCCTACGAGCAGTACTTT.

V and J are TRBV25-1 and TRBJ2-4; 12 bases are shared with TRBD2. The germline CDR1 and CDR2 sequences are MGHDK and SYGVNS. Trimming took 6 bases from V and 0 from J; bases not matched to a gene: 12. This CDR3 has 19 residues. The CDR3 bases are TGTGCCAGCAGCGCCGGGACTAGCGGGCCGTGGGTAGCCAAAAACATTCAGTACTTC. This codes for CASSAGTSGPWVAKNIQYF.

The chain employs TRBV4-1 and TRBJ2-1; 16 nucleotides line up with TRBD2. Judging by the DNA end, TRBJ2-7 fits better; the J call may be wrong. This CDR3 is 19 amino acids long. Germline V gene sequence: CDR1 MGHRA, CDR2 YSYEKL. This CDR3 is CASSQATAGTSGRAYEQYF. DNA for the CDR3: TGCGCCAGCAGCCAGGCCACCGCCGGGACTAGCGGGAGGGCCTACGAGCAGTACTTC.

This clonotype was seen at least ten times. The gene calls are TRBV7-2 and TRBJ2-5; D possibly corresponds to TRBD1 (6 bases). V shed 2 bases and J shed 1 base, with 8 bases lying between them. Germline V gene data show CDR1 as SGHTA and CDR2 as FQGNSA. The CDR3 runs 14 residues. The CDR3 DNA is TGTGCCAGCAGCTTAACAGGGCCCCAAGAGACCCAGTACTTC. It encodes CASSLTGPQETQYF. Based on the CDR3 plus reference TRBV7-2 and TRBJ2-5, the full variable domain is GAGVSQSPSNKVTEKGKDVELRCDPISGHTALYWYRQSLGQGLEFLIYFQGNSAPDKSGLPSDRFSAERTGGSVSTLTIQRTQQEDSAVYLCASSLTGPQETQYFGPGTRLLVL.

This clonotype appeared a few times. This sequence joins TRBV4-1 and TRBJ2-5; 11 positions match TRBD1. Germline CDR1 and CDR2: MGHRA and YSYEKL. The CDR3 is 16 residues long. V shed 0 bases, J shed 3 bases, and the junction held 3 bases outside the gene matches. In nucleotides, the CDR3 is TGCGCCAGCAGCCAAGATTGGGGACAGGGGGAAGAGACCCAGTACTTC. Translating gives CASSQDWGQGEETQYF.